This TCR beta chain comes out of a study of naive and memory T cell subsets. Points from the study as a whole: Expression changes during T cell differentiation may affect RNA-based TCR counts.

The beta constant-region primer was an equimolar mix of two oligonucleotides covering TRBC1 and TRBC2. A 12-nucleotide UMI and the SP2 primer were added to the cDNA 3' end by oligonucleotide ligation. TCRdb redid the calling of the UMI-ligation and nested PCR reads with MiXCR, one entry per CDR3 protein. Seen here are about 21,000 distinct CDR3 sequences, approximately 10% observed once, and the top ten hold over 15%. The V gene's germline CDR1 is MGHDK and CDR2 SYGVNS. The CDR3 extends over 13 amino acids. With 5 bases removed from V and 9 bases from J, the gap between germline ends came to 14 bases. From the second PCR step, alpha and beta chains were amplified apart. This clonotype turned up a few times. Antigen: not known.

The sequenced sample consisted of central memory CD8+ T cells from blood. V is TRBV25-1 and J is TRBJ2-1; TRBD1 might be the D (6 bases). The receptor was isolated from a human donor in good health. The CDR3 spells CASSLQDSTEQFF. Here the CDR3 DNA reads TGTGCCAGCAGTCTTCAGGACAGCACTGAGCAGTTCTTC.